These T cell receptor beta chains were read from a single sample in a study of cytomegalovirus exposure and HLA in healthy donors. Profiled with immunoSEQ multiplex PCR; TCRdb holds only in-frame clones, not every one. Of about 82,000 clones in the sample, around four fifths were seen once. The sequencing sample was made of PBMCs. The source of these receptors is a woman aged 45 to 65 in good health and CMV-seropositive. Each CDR3 is given with its conserved first and last residue. A D gene is named only where the DNA matches it firmly. Only some rows state a clone size, as once, few, many or a class for expanded clones.

v_gene,abundance,j_gene,len,d_gene,CDR3aa,CDR3nt
TRBV19,once,TRBJ2-6,14,.,CASRVGSGANVLTF,TGTGCCAGTAGGGTCGGCTCTGGGGCCAACGTCCTGACTTTC
TRBV5-1,.,TRBJ2-2,15,TRBD2,CASSGLAGRGGELFF,TGCGCCAGCAGCGGACTAGCGGGACGGGGCGGGGAGCTGTTTTTT
TRBV7-7,few,TRBJ2-5,13,.,CASSLDREETQYF,TGTGCTAGCAGCTTAGATCGGGAAGAGACCCAGTACTTC
TRBV21-1,.,TRBJ1-5,16,.,CASSKRGGVCNQPQHF,TGTGCCAGCAGCAAACGGGGGGGGGTTTGCAATCAGCCCCAGCATTTT
TRBV18,few,TRBJ1-2,16,TRBD1,CASSPWRTGDSGGYTF,TGTGCCAGCTCACCATGGAGGACAGGGGACAGTGGAGGCTACACCTTC
TRBV28,.,TRBJ2-7,13,.,CASSPSTGLEQYF,TGTGCCAGCAGTCCTTCGACAGGCCTCGAGCAGTACTTC
TRBV28,.,TRBJ1-5,16,.,CASSLIQLAVNQPQHF,TGTGCCAGCAGTTTAATCCAGTTGGCAGTTAATCAGCCCCAGCATTTT
TRBV5-6,.,TRBJ1-1,12,TRBD1,CASSLVRGRAFF,TGTGCCAGCAGCTTGGTAAGGGGGCGAGCTTTCTTT
TRBV15,few,TRBJ2-1,18,.,CATSRVLPAGTSYNEQFF,TGTGCCACCAGCAGAGTCCTTCCGGCGGGAACGTCCTACAATGAGCAGTTCTTC
TRBV2,.,TRBJ2-7,17,TRBD1,CASQVDWDRGLKDEQYF,TGTGCCAGCCAAGTCGACTGGGACAGGGGGTTAAAGGACGAGCAGTACTTC
TRBV6-5,.,TRBJ2-5,14,.,CASSLGDSQETQYF,TGTGCCAGCAGTCTTGGGGACTCTCAAGAGACCCAGTACTTC
TRBV6-6,.,TRBJ1-5,14,.,CASRHPGINQPQHF,TGTGCCAGCAGGCATCCAGGGATTAATCAGCCCCAGCATTTT
TRBV6-5,.,TRBJ1-2,13,.,CASSTGGASGYTF,TGTGCCAGCAGTACGGGGGGCGCAAGTGGCTACACCTTC
TRBV5-1,once,TRBJ1-1,15,TRBD1,CASSANRGGNTEAFF,TGCGCCAGCAGCGCCAACAGGGGGGGGAACACTGAAGCTTTCTTT
TRBV27,.,TRBJ1-4,14,TRBD1,CASSLSTGVYELFF,TGTGCCAGCAGTTTATCGACAGGGGTCTACGAACTGTTTTTT
TRBV30,.,TRBJ1-2,13,.,CAWKGNGEYGYTF,TGTGCCTGGAAAGGGAACGGGGAATATGGCTACACCTTC
TRBV29-1,.,TRBJ1-2,13,TRBD1,CSAWTGNPRGYTF,TGCAGCGCTTGGACAGGAAACCCGCGGGGCTACACCTTC
TRBV9,.,TRBJ2-3,14,TRBD1,CASSGGTGTDTQYF,TGTGCCAGCAGCGGGGGGACAGGCACAGATACGCAGTATTTT
TRBV25-1,.,TRBJ1-1,14,TRBD1,CASSEYGDRGVASF,TGTGCCAGCAGTGAATATGGGGACAGGGGTGTGGCTTCCTTT
TRBV6-4,.,TRBJ2-1,14,TRBD2,CASSVAGGRNEQFF,TGTGCCAGCAGTGTAGCGGGAGGTAGGAATGAGCAGTTCTTC
TRBV5-4,.,TRBJ2-5,14,.,CASSGTGTGETQYF,TGTGCCAGCAGCGGAACCGGGACTGGGGAGACCCAGTACTTC
TRBV28,.,TRBJ2-1,13,TRBD2,CASSLANYNEQFF,TGTGCCAGCTCACTAGCGAACTACAATGAGCAGTTCTTC
TRBV29-1,.,TRBJ2-7,13,.,CSVRVVSSYEQYF,TGCAGCGTTCGCGTGGTGAGCTCCTACGAGCAGTACTTC
TRBV7-9,few,TRBJ2-7,13,.,CASSPDRSYEQYF,TGTGCCAGCAGCCCTGACAGGAGCTACGAGCAGTACTTC
TRBV5-5,.,TRBJ1-1,17,TRBD1,CASRRTAGGTRATEAFF,TGTGCCAGCAGACGAACGGCAGGGGGCACCCGGGCCACTGAAGCTTTCTTT
TRBV7-9,.,TRBJ1-2,18,.,CASSLLILASNRDSGYTF,TGTGCCAGCAGCTTGCTAATTCTCGCTTCAAACAGGGATAGTGGCTACACCTTC
TRBV6-5,.,TRBJ2-7,15,.,CASSYSRGFSYEQYF,TGTGCCAGCAGTTACTCGAGAGGGTTCTCCTACGAGCAGTACTTC
TRBV28,few,TRBJ2-7,14,.,CASSLGGSTYEQYF,TGTGCCAGCAGTTTAGGGGGCTCTACCTACGAGCAGTACTTC
TRBV9,.,TRBJ1-4,16,.,CASSVVETAPIEKLFF,TGTGCCAGCAGCGTAGTGGAGACTGCACCAATTGAAAAACTGTTTTTT
TRBV9,.,TRBJ1-2,17,.,CASSPRRGQKVDDGYTF,TGTGCCAGCAGCCCCCGTAGGGGACAAAAGGTGGACGATGGCTACACCTTC
TRBV6-6,.,TRBJ2-1,14,.,CASSSTLTVQEQFF,TGTGCCAGCAGTTCAACGTTGACTGTCCAAGAGCAGTTCTTC
TRBV27,few,TRBJ2-7,12,.,CASSDSTYEQYF,TGTGCCAGCAGTGACAGTACCTACGAGCAGTACTTC
TRBV11-2,.,TRBJ2-1,12,TRBD2,CASSLAWEGQFF,TGTGCCAGCAGCTTAGCTTGGGAGGGCCAGTTCTTC
TRBV19,.,TRBJ2-1,11,.,CASSNSGEQFF,TGTGCCAGTAGTAATAGCGGTGAGCAGTTCTTC
TRBV27,.,TRBJ1-5,14,.,CASSLSTGRWPQHF,TGTGCCAGCAGTTTAAGTACAGGCCGTTGGCCCCAGCATTTT
TRBV25-1,.,TRBJ2-2,14,.,CASSEFTSVGELFF,TGTGCCAGCAGTGAATTTACAAGCGTCGGGGAGCTGTTTTTT
TRBV27,once,TRBJ2-7,14,TRBD2,CASSPSSGTYEQYF,TGTGCCAGCAGCCCGAGTAGCGGGACTTACGAGCAGTACTTC
TRBV7-3,once,TRBJ2-1,17,TRBD2,CASSTGLAGGMGNEQFF,TGTGCCAGCAGCACCGGACTAGCGGGAGGAATGGGCAATGAGCAGTTCTTC
TRBV19,once,TRBJ1-3,13,.,CASSQQRGNTIYF,TGTGCCAGTAGTCAACAAAGAGGTAACACCATATATTTT
TRBV5-1,.,TRBJ2-1,15,TRBD2,CASSLNAGGLSEQFF,TGCGCCAGCAGCTTGAACGCGGGAGGGCTGTCTGAGCAGTTCTTC
TRBV6-6,.,TRBJ2-3,15,TRBD2,CASSYSRGVTDTQYF,TGTGCCAGCAGTTACTCTCGGGGGGTAACAGATACGCAGTATTTT
TRBV9,few,TRBJ2-7,14,TRBD2,CASSASGMAYEQYF,TGTGCCAGCAGCGCCAGCGGGATGGCGTACGAGCAGTACTTC
TRBV18,.,TRBJ2-3,16,TRBD1,CASSPPGTARSDTQYF,TGTGCCAGCTCACCACCCGGGACAGCAAGGTCAGATACGCAGTATTTT
TRBV6-5,.,TRBJ2-1,12,TRBD1,CASRQGVDEQFF,TGTGCCAGCAGACAGGGGGTGGATGAGCAGTTCTTC
TRBV7-2,.,TRBJ2-7,14,.,CASSPRYSSYEQYF,TGTGCCAGCAGCCCGCGCTACAGCTCCTACGAGCAGTACTTC
TRBV4-2,once,TRBJ2-5,15,TRBD2,CASSQVGSGIETQYF,TGTGCCAGCAGCCAAGTCGGCAGCGGGATTGAGACCCAGTACTTC